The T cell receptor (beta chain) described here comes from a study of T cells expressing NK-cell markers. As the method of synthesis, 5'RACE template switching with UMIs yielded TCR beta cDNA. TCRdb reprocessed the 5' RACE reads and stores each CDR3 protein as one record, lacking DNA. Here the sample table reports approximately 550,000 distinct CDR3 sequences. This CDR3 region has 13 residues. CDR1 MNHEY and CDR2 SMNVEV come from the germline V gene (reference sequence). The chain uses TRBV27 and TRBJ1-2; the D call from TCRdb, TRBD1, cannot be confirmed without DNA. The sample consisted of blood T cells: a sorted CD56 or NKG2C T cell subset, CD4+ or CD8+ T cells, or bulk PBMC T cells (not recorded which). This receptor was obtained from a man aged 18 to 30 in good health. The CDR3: CASSLRGSRGYTF.